The table lists the clone carrying this TCR beta chain with a few counts. The data were obtained in a study of regulatory T cells in long-lasting Graves disease. Researchers made TCR beta libraries by using iRepertoire HTBI primers and running Arm-PCR on CDR3 regions. Using its own MiXCR run on the multiplex PCR reads, TCRdb lists one record per CDR3 protein. The table has 300,000 to 400,000 distinct CDR3 sequences, roughly a sixth seen once. Germline V CDR1 and CDR2: PRHDT, FYEKMQ (reference sequence). Losses at the gene ends were 5 bases for V and 0 bases for J; bases not matched to a gene: 9. CDR3 size: 19 residues. Time point: newly diagnosed GD, antithyroid drugs for less than 3 months. Following extraction of RNA from PBMCs, that RNA was used to make the TCR library.

This TCR was recovered from a female donor with Graves disease. The chain is built from TRBV13 and TRBJ2-1, with 14 nucleotides matching TRBD2. The material sequenced was peripheral blood mononuclear cells (PBMCs), taken at new diagnosis, from a patient treated with antithyroid drugs. CDR3 amino acids: CASSPGLAGDPFSYNEQFF. The CDR3 coding sequence is TGTGCCAGCAGCCCGGGACTAGCGGGGGACCCTTTCTCCTACAATGAGCAGTTCTTC.